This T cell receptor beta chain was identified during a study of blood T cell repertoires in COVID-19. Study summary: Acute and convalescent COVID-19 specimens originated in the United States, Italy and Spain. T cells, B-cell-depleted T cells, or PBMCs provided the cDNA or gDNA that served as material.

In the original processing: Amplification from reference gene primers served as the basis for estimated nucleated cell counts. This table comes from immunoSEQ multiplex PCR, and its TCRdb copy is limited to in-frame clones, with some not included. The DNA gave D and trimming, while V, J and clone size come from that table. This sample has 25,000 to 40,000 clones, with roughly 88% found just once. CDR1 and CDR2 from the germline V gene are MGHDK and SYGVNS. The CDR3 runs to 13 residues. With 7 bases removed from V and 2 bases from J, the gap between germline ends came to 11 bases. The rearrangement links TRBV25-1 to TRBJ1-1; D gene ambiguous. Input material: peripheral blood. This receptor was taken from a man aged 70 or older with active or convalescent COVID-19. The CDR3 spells CASNLGSNTEAFF. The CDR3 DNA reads TGTGCCAGCAACTTGGGGAGCAACACTGAAGCTTTCTTT.